This TCR beta chain was captured by sequencing in a study of blood T cell repertoires in COVID-19 (dated by TCRdb to about 2020). About the investigation overall: Collaborator samples came from the United States, Italy and Spain and covered acute and convalescent phases of COVID-19. The prospective study material was composed of cDNA or gDNA derived from T cells, B-cell-depleted T cells, or PBMCs. The dataset comprised deeply sampled blood TCRbeta repertoires from subjects exposed to, actively infected with, or recovered from COVID-19. The repertoires were released in a freely available public database meant as a resource for research on the immune response to SARS-CoV-2. The samples were drawn from two sources: the first 160 participants of the ongoing ImmuneRACE study, and 1,254 subjects contributed by 6 global collaborators. The sample metadata nearly always contained a de-identified subject ID, COVID-19 status, age in years and sex. Where available, HLA class I and class II types were obtained from metadata supplied by the sample provider rather than from assay-based typing.

Collaborating institutions collected whole blood in K2EDTA tubes following their own protocols. For TCRbeta analysis, collaborators shipped samples in one of three forms: frozen whole blood, isolated PBMCs, or DNA extracted from either of those sample types. Trimming accounts for 3 bases at V and 5 bases at J, while the number of junction bases matched to no gene is 9. Looking up the germline V gene yields CDR1 SGDLS and CDR2 YYNGEE. The cysteine opens and the phenylalanine closes a CDR3 of 16 amino acids. Only the CDR3 portion is preserved as DNA: 48 bases, with reading frame beginning at the first base. The immunoSEQ Assay, a bias-controlled multiplex PCR, was used to amplify TCRbeta CDR3 regions from genomic DNA. The original methods were these. The number of nucleated cells in each sample was estimated by amplification of reference gene primers within the assay. To quantify the absolute abundance of each unique TCRbeta CDR3 rearrangement, sequence reads were collapsed and filtered. For each sample, productive Simpson clonality was calculated as the square root of Simpson's diversity index across productive rearrangements. The table was pulled from immuneACCESS by TCRdb, which kept in-frame rearrangements only. Such tables lose some clones; where checked, under half of the loss comes from unresolved V genes, and the rest has no known cause. The V and J calls and clone size come from that table; D and trimming were worked out from the DNA. Counted in this sample were about 100,000 clones; 84% of them appeared once. The ten largest clonotypes hold just under 2% of the sample.

The paper as a whole reports these results and caveats: How much clinical and demographic metadata was included differed by source and by participant, and the metadata was provided uncurated.

Note on this clone: Its cognate antigen has yet to be identified. No much larger clone is present one base from it, and per-base qualities are unavailable.

Sample: peripheral blood. The receptor comes from a man aged 65-85 years with active or convalescent COVID-19. Recombination connected TRBV9 to TRBJ2-3; 10 bases in the middle match TRBD2. The CDR3 region: CASSALAGSQGDTQYF. The nucleotides are TGTGCCAGCAGCGCACTAGCGGGGTCGCAAGGAGATACGCAGTATTTT.